The next 14 T cell receptor beta chains were all read from a single sample in a study of blood T cell repertoires in COVID-19. Some clones are missing from TCRdb's copy, which holds only in-frame ones; the method was immunoSEQ multiplex PCR. The sample has tens of thousands of clones; around 78% are singletons. Sample: peripheral blood. Receptors were obtained from a human donor in a cohort sampled during active COVID-19.

The CDR3 nucleotides read TGTGCCAGCAGCCACCTAGCGGGATCAGGAAATGAGCAGTTCTTC. Protein sequence: CASSHLAGSGNEQFF. The J gene is TRBJ2-1, the V gene TRBV14; 9 positions match TRBD2. V was pared by 3 bases and J by 7 bases, with 7 bases of the junction left unmatched. Per the germline V gene, CDR1 is SGHDN and CDR2 is FVKESK. The CDR3 has 15 amino acids.

A few counts support this clone. This chain uses TRBV4-3 with TRBJ2-1, with 9 nucleotides matching TRBD2. Losses at the gene ends were 0 bases for V and 9 bases for J; bases not matched to a gene: 9. Germline-derived CDR1 and CDR2 are LGHNA and YSLEER. The CDR3 is 16 residues long. In nucleotides, the CDR3 is TGCGCCAGCAGCCAAGAAAATAGCGGGAGAGGAGGTGAGCAGTTCTTC. It yields the protein CASSQENSGRGGEQFF.

The chain combines TRBV18 with TRBJ2-3; 7 bases agree with TRBD1. V was clipped by 3 bases and J by 4 bases; unmatched bases: 4. Germline V gives CDR1 KGHSH, CDR2 LQKENI. CDR3 length equals 14 residues. The CDR3 here is CASSPAGGADTQYF. CDR3 bases: TGTGCCAGCTCACCGGCAGGGGGTGCAGATACGCAGTATTTT.

V is TRBV7-8 and J is TRBJ2-5; no clear D gene. V was pared by 3 bases and J by 0 bases, with 8 bases between. Germline V gene lookup returns CDR1 SGHVS and CDR2 FQNEAQ. CDR3 length: 14 residues. As DNA, the CDR3 is TGTGCCAGCAGCTTTCCTAGGTACCAAGAGACCCAGTACTTC. Protein product: CASSFPRYQETQYF.

The V call is TRBV7-2, the J call TRBJ2-4; D perhaps matches TRBD2 (6 bases). Germline CDR1 SGHTA, CDR2 FQGNSA. This CDR3 is built from 16 residues. V lost 0 bases and J lost 0, with 9 bases in between. CDR3 in amino acids: CASSLAGTQAKNIQYF. In DNA form, the CDR3 reads TGTGCCAGCAGCTTAGCGGGGACTCAAGCCAAAAACATTCAGTACTTC.

In DNA form, the CDR3 reads TGTGCCAGCAGTTCTAGCGGGGGGGCGGTCACCGGGGAGCTGTTTTTT. Protein: CASSSSGGAVTGELFF. The chain combines TRBV6-5 with TRBJ2-2; TRBD2 agrees at 12 bases. Per germline, CDR1 MNHEY and CDR2 SVGAGI. The V segment lost 4 bases and the J segment 4 bases; nucleotides outside the gene matches: 4. This CDR3 comprises 16 residues.

This clone has just a few counts. The rearrangement links TRBV19 to TRBJ1-2; D possibly corresponds to TRBD1 (5 bases). Trimming shortened V by 5 bases and J by 6 bases, and 10 bases separated the two germline ends. Germline lookup yields CDR1 LNHDA and CDR2 SQIVND (reference sequence). CDR3 size: 12 residues. DNA of the CDR3: TGTGCCAGTAGTCGGTTAGGGGATGGCTACACCTTC. It is translated as CASSRLGDGYTF.

J is TRBJ1-5 and V is TRBV27; the match to TRBD1 covers 9 bases. The V and J ends lost 4 bases and 4 bases, in that order; junction bases with no gene match: 5. This CDR3 is built from 15 residues. Germline V CDR1 and CDR2: MNHEY, SMNVEV (reference sequence). The CDR3 protein is CASSSSGTGNQPQHF. The CDR3, as DNA: TGTGCCAGCAGTTCCTCCGGGACAGGGAATCAGCCCCAGCATTTT.

The V call is TRBV27, the J call TRBJ1-2; D perhaps matches TRBD1 (5 bases). The CDR3 is made up of 14 amino acids. Trimming removed 2 bases at V and 4 bases at J, with 11 bases between. Germline CDR1 MNHEY, CDR2 SMNVEV (reference sequence). Written as DNA, the CDR3 is TGTGCCAGCAGTTTACAGGGTTCGGCCTATGGCTACACCTTC. Translation gives CASSLQGSAYGYTF.

CDR3 in amino acids: CASNHPLPRPWSYEQYV. CDR3 in DNA: TGCGCCAGCAATCACCCACTCCCCCGGCCCTGGAGCTACGAGCAGTACGTC. The rearrangement links TRBV23-1 to TRBJ2-7; D gene uncertain. TRBV23-1 is reported as an ORF; its role is uncertain. This CDR3 spans 17 amino acids. V shed 7 bases and J shed 3 bases, with 25 bases lying between them.

This clone was picked up many times. V gene TRBV9 combines with J gene TRBJ2-1, with 7 nucleotides matching TRBD1. V lost 1 base to trimming and J lost 2 bases; unmatched junction nucleotides: 3. The germline V gene has CDR1 SGDLS and CDR2 YYNGEE. CDR3 length: 15 amino acids. For the CDR3, the DNA is TGTGCCAGCAGCGTAACAGGGGCCCCCTACAATGAGCAGTTCTTC. Translating gives CASSVTGAPYNEQFF.

The count of this clone is one. The chain links TRBV27 to TRBJ2-7, with a tentative D call TRBD2 (5 bases). The V gene's germline CDR1 is MNHEY and CDR2 SMNVEV (reference sequence). The CDR3 sequence is 10 residues long. Trimming stripped 9 bases from V and 7 bases from J, with 10 bases between. The CDR3 loop reads CASQTGEQYF. Here the CDR3 DNA reads TGTGCCAGTCAAACGGGGGAGCAGTACTTC.

The gene calls are TRBV24-1 and TRBJ1-2, with 8 nucleotides matching TRBD1. Germline CDR1 is KGHDR and CDR2 is SFDVKD. The CDR3 is made up of 14 amino acids. Unmatched junction bases numbered 5, after V lost 5 bases and J lost 4 bases. CDR3 sequence reads: CATSGATGGYGYTF. For the CDR3, the DNA is TGTGCCACCAGTGGTGCCACAGGGGGCTATGGCTACACCTTC.

The V gene is TRBV5-3, the J gene TRBJ2-6, with D tentatively TRBD1 (6 bases). TRBV5-3 qualifies as an ORF whose function is uncertain. The length of the CDR3 is 18 residues. Trimming stripped 1 base from V and 2 bases from J, with 16 bases between. CDR3: CARSLTADRNPGANVLTF. The CDR3 DNA follows: TGTGCCAGAAGCTTGACCGCCGACAGGAACCCTGGGGCCAACGTCCTGACTTTC.